This is a list of T cell receptor beta chains from one sample in a study of cytomegalovirus exposure and HLA in healthy donors. TCRdb's table, derived via immunoSEQ multiplex PCR, lists solely in-frame clones and lacks some. The sample has 170,000 or so clones; 75% to 85% are singletons. What was sequenced was PBMCs. The receptors were gathered from a woman aged 30 to 39 in good health and CMV-seropositive. CDR3s leave out the opening cysteine and the closing phenylalanine or tryptophan. Fields, in order: D gene, V gene, CDR3 protein. A D gene is named only where the DNA matches it firmly.

>TRBD1|TRBV29-1
SVVPGQGRNEQF
>-|TRBV5-1
ASSFFRDFLTDTQY
>-|TRBV11-3
ASSLDFVGVVQAGYT
>-|TRBV5-1
ASKQDNYEQY
>TRBD1|TRBV6-1
ASISTGLFVGELF
>-|TRBV19
ASSTLAVDTQY
>TRBD2|TRBV25-1
ASSESPSGSPYEQY
>-|TRBV5-1
ASSLRSIGAAGANVLT
>-|TRBV7-2
ASSLLTDYGYT
>-|TRBV5-1
ASSSRTVNEQF